What follows are 23 T cell receptor beta chains derived from one specimen sequenced in a study of shared clonotypes between healthy human individuals (dated by TCRdb to 2020 to 2022). CD8 naive samples were CD45RO-negative cells positively selected for CCR7, giving a CD45RA+CCR7+ population that excluded TemRA cells. The method behind the library was the immunoSEQ multiplex PCR assay. The table was pulled from immuneACCESS by TCRdb, which kept in-frame rearrangements only. Such tables lose some clones; where checked, under half of the loss comes from unresolved V genes, and the rest has no known cause. A total of millions of clones appear in this sample, around 93% of them only once. The ten largest clones add up to under 2% of the sample. Material for sequencing was naive CD8+ T cells from PBMCs. The intended sense of this specimen's cell subset or site label: CD45RA+CCR7+. The source is a man aged 18-30 years in good health. Some clones in this sample may be carry-over from other donors' samples.

This sequence joins TRBV19 and TRBJ2-3; possibly TRBD2 for D (6 bases). The CDR3 totals 14 residues. The germline gives CDR1 LNHDA, CDR2 SQIVND (reference sequence). Trimming removed 0 bases from V and 8 bases from J, with 12 bases in between. The chain's CDR3 is CASSIDPGRGTQYF. CDR3 nucleotides: TGTGCCAGTAGTATAGATCCGGGGCGGGGTACGCAGTATTTT.

This rearrangement joins TRBV7-6 to TRBJ2-7, with D possibly TRBD2 on 5 matching bases. This CDR3 has 15 amino acids. V lost 5 bases, J lost 6 bases, and 20 bases lay in between. The germline CDR1 and CDR2 sequences are SGHVS and FNYEAQ. The CDR3 spells CASSLGPTPGSEQYF. CDR3 nucleotides: TGTGCCAGCAGCCTCGGACCGACCCCTGGGAGCGAGCAGTACTTC.

The gene calls are TRBV7-3 and TRBJ2-1; 9 bases are shared with TRBD1. This CDR3 comprises 16 residues. Germline V lookup: CDR1 SGHTA, CDR2 FQGTGA. J was trimmed by 0 bases and V by 5 bases; bases with no gene match: 5. CDR3 coding DNA: TGTGCCAGCAGCCTCGACAGGGGGGTCTCCTACAATGAGCAGTTCTTC. Translated, it gives CASSLDRGVSYNEQFF.

The rearrangement joins TRBV5-1 to TRBJ2-7; 8 positions agree with TRBD1. Germline V lookup: CDR1 SGHRS, CDR2 YFSETQ. The CDR3 covers 12 residues. V gave up 4 bases and J gave up 7 bases; unmatched junction bases: 4. The CDR3 bases are TGCGCCAGCAGCCAGGGACAGGCGGAGCAGTACTTC. Its protein product is CASSQGQAEQYF. The complete variable domain, with remaining parts taken from reference TRBV5-1 and TRBJ2-7, reads KAGVTQTPRYLIKTRGQQVTLSCSPISGHRSVSWYQQTPGQGLQFLFEYFSETQRNKGNFPGRFSGRQFSNSRSEMNVSTLELGDSALYLCASSQGQAEQYFGPGTRLTVT.

The chain combines TRBV10-3 with TRBJ1-2; weak D call: TRBD1 (5 bases). The germline V gene encodes CDR1 ENHRY and CDR2 SYGVKD. This CDR3 region has 13 residues. The V end lost 4 bases, the J end lost 3 bases, and 9 bases lay between the germline ends. CDR3 in DNA: TGTGCCATCAGTGTTCTGGGGCACTATGGCTACACCTTC. It translates to CAISVLGHYGYTF.

The chain couples TRBV11-2 to TRBJ2-7, with D hard to call. The ends were cut back, 0 bases at V and 6 bases at J, with 9 bases in the middle. CDR3 length equals 13 residues. Germline CDR1 is SGHAT and CDR2 is FQNNGV. CDR3 region: CASSLDRSGEQYF. CDR3 coding DNA: TGTGCCAGCAGCTTAGATCGATCAGGCGAGCAGTACTTC. The whole variable domain, filled in from reference TRBV11-2 and TRBJ2-7, reads EAGVAQSPRYKIIEKRQSVAFWCNPISGHATLYWYQQILGQGPKLLIQFQNNGVVDDSQLPKDRFSAERLKGVDSTLKIQPAKLEDSAVYLCASSLDRSGEQYFGPGTRLTVT.

This clone has just a few counts. The genes are TRBV9 and TRBJ1-1; D is possibly TRBD1 (6 bases). CDR1 and CDR2 from the germline V gene are SGDLS and YYNGEE. Trimming left V 3 bases short and J 4 bases short, with 16 bases between. The CDR3 is made up of 15 amino acids. DNA of the CDR3: TGTGCCAGCAGCGCGATACAGGGCTGGGGCACTGAAGCTTTCTTT. Amino acids: CASSAIQGWGTEAFF.

The V and J genes are TRBV7-9 and TRBJ2-2, with TRBD2 identical over 13 bases. The CDR3 sequence is 15 residues long. J gave up 6 bases and V 5 bases, and 3 bases lay outside the gene matches. Germline V gene lookup returns CDR1 SEHNR and CDR2 FQNEAQ (reference sequence). The CDR3 reads CASSGTSGTSGELFF. In DNA, the CDR3 is TGTGCCAGCAGCGGGACTAGCGGGACCTCCGGGGAGCTGTTTTTT.

This chain connects TRBV27 to TRBJ2-3; 8 positions agree with TRBD2. Germline CDR1 is MNHEY and CDR2 is SMNVEV (reference sequence). This CDR3 is built from 14 residues. V lost 5 bases, J lost 13 bases, and 14 bases stayed unmatched. The CDR3 spells CASSPTLPGLEEYF. The CDR3 DNA sequence: TGTGCCAGCAGTCCTACGCTTCCGGGACTAGAAGAGTATTTT.

The chain uses TRBV6-6 and TRBJ2-3; the match to TRBD2 covers 8 bases. J was trimmed by 5 bases and V by 6 bases; bases with no gene match: 10. The CDR3 covers 15 residues. CDR1 MNHNY and CDR2 SVGAGI come from the germline V gene (reference sequence). CDR3 protein: CASRKTGGVRDTQYF. The CDR3 DNA reads as TGTGCCAGCAGAAAAACGGGGGGGGTCCGAGATACGCAGTATTTT.

The chain carries TRBV4-2 and TRBJ2-7; TRBD2 might be the D (6 bases). The ends were cut back, 0 bases at V and 3 bases at J, with 18 bases in the middle. The CDR3 consists of 17 residues. In germline, CDR1 is LGHNA, CDR2 YNFKEQ. CDR3 loop: CASSQEGFPGAYYEQYF. CDR3 nucleotides: TGTGCCAGCAGCCAAGAAGGTTTCCCGGGAGCATACTACGAGCAGTACTTC.

The CDR3 sequence: CASSQDPGGSTDTQYF. CDR3 nucleotides: TGCGCCAGCAGCCAAGATCCCGGTGGAAGCACAGATACGCAGTATTTT. The chain carries TRBV4-3 and TRBJ2-3; unclear D gene. The CDR3 is 16 residues long. The germline V gene encodes CDR1 LGHNA and CDR2 YSLEER. Between the trimmed V and J ends, which lost 0 bases and 0 bases, there was a span of 10 bases.

The chain couples TRBV29-1 to TRBJ2-7, with TRBD2 as a possible D gene (6 bases). Deletions cut 6 bases from V and 5 bases from J, with 23 bases between. Germline V gives CDR1 SQVTM, CDR2 ANQGSEA. CDR3 length: 15 residues. The CDR3: CSVKVLRGRADEQYF. The CDR3 DNA is TGCAGCGTCAAAGTTTTACGGGGGAGAGCCGACGAGCAGTACTTC.

The chain is built from TRBV29-1 and TRBJ2-3, with 10 bases that match TRBD2. This CDR3 region has 13 residues. J was trimmed by 2 bases and V by 7 bases; bases with no gene match: 3. The germline V gene has CDR1 SQVTM and CDR2 ANQGSEA. The CDR3 DNA reads as TGCAGCGGAGCGGGAGGGGACACAGATACGCAGTATTTT. Protein sequence: CSGAGGDTDTQYF.

This sequence joins TRBV10-3 and TRBJ2-7, with D unclear. V was pared by 4 bases and J by 2 bases, with 18 bases between. CDR1 and CDR2 from the germline V gene are ENHRY and SYGVKD. This CDR3 has 16 amino acids. The CDR3 protein is CAISGDWRTATYEQYF. In DNA, the CDR3 is TGTGCCATCAGTGGAGACTGGCGGACGGCGACCTACGAGCAGTACTTC.

This chain connects TRBV9 to TRBJ2-1; D is unclear. With 3 bases removed from V and 0 bases from J, the gap between germline ends came to 10 bases. Germline CDR1 and CDR2: SGDLS and YYNGEE. The length of the CDR3 is 15 residues. CDR3 DNA sequence: TGTGCCAGCAGCGCCCTTCTAAACTCCTACAATGAGCAGTTCTTC. Protein: CASSALLNSYNEQFF.

As concerns this clone: The identical CDR3 is also encoded by other nucleotide sequences in the sample. The J gene is TRBJ2-5, the V gene TRBV9; no reliable D call. This CDR3 is 13 amino acids long. Germline assignment: CDR1 SGDLS and CDR2 YYNGEE. Trimming took 0 bases from V and 5 from J, leaving 8 bases between them. CDR3 sequence: CASSVGSLETQYF. DNA for the CDR3: TGTGCCAGCAGCGTAGGTAGCCTGGAGACCCAGTACTTC. Full variable domain (rest looked up from reference TRBV9 and TRBJ2-5): DSGVTQTPKHLITATGQRVTLRCSPRSGDLSVYWYQQSLDQGLQFLIQYYNGEERAKGNILERFSAQQFPDLHSELNLSSLELGDSALYFCASSVGSLETQYFGPGTRLLVL.

This chain joins TRBV13 and TRBJ2-1; 14 bases match TRBD2. Germline V lookup: CDR1 PRHDT, CDR2 FYEKMQ (reference sequence). This CDR3 comprises 22 residues. The V and J ends lost 5 bases and 0 bases, in that order; junction bases with no gene match: 18. The CDR3 sequence is CASSPRDRGLAGVLRSYNEQFF. The CDR3 DNA follows: TGTGCCAGCAGCCCCCGGGACAGGGGACTAGCGGGAGTGCTCCGCTCCTACAATGAGCAGTTCTTC.

The V call is TRBV29-1, the J call TRBJ2-5; D remains unclear. Looked up from germline, CDR1 is SQVTM and CDR2 is ANQGSEA. The CDR3 has 14 residues. V lost 6 bases and J lost 0, with 14 bases in between. The CDR3 sequence: CSVLSTEHQETQYF. The CDR3 coding sequence is TGCAGCGTCCTTTCGACGGAACACCAAGAGACCCAGTACTTC.

This chain uses TRBV10-2 with TRBJ2-2; D possibly corresponds to TRBD1 (5 bases). Trimming removed 1 base at V and 0 bases at J, with 9 bases between. The CDR3 spans 16 residues. Germline CDR1 and CDR2: WSHSY and SAAADI. DNA for the CDR3: TGCGCCAGCAGTGAGTACGACAGTCCGAACACCGGGGAGCTGTTTTTT. Translation gives CASSEYDSPNTGELFF.

V usage is TRBV5-1 and J usage is TRBJ2-3, with D unclear. Germline loops: CDR1 SGHRS, CDR2 YFSETQ. There are 17 residues in the CDR3. Trimming shortened V by 0 bases and J by 0 bases, and 14 bases separated the two germline ends. The CDR3 sequence is CASSLDGSATSTDTQYF. The CDR3 DNA reads TGCGCCAGCAGCTTGGATGGGTCGGCTACTAGCACAGATACGCAGTATTTT.

This clone was seen only once. The J gene is TRBJ2-2, the V gene TRBV7-2; D ambiguous. CDR1 SGHTA and CDR2 FQGNSA come from the germline V gene. The CDR3 is made up of 18 amino acids. The germline V and J ends were trimmed by 1 base and 1 base, with 16 bases remaining between them. This CDR3 reads CASSLDLGNEENTGELFF. CDR3 nucleotide sequence: TGTGCCAGCAGCTTAGATTTGGGGAACGAAGAGAACACCGGGGAGCTGTTTTTT.

The chain couples TRBV29-1 to TRBJ2-7; D uncertain. The V and J ends lost 2 bases and 0 bases respectively, with 8 bases between them. The germline CDR1 and CDR2 sequences are SQVTM and ANQGSEA. This CDR3 contains 13 residues. The CDR3 reads CSVEQDASYEQYF. CDR3 coding DNA: TGCAGCGTTGAACAGGACGCCTCCTACGAGCAGTACTTC.